The rows below give T cell receptor beta chains drawn from one sample of a study of shared clonotypes between healthy human individuals. Repertoires were generated with immunoSEQ multiplex PCR, while TCRdb's copy carries only in-frame clones and drops some. The sample includes 2 million to 2.5 million clones, 85% to 95% seen only once; the top ten take about 0.37%. Sequenced: naive CD4+ T cells from PBMCs. These TCRs come from a man aged 18-30 years in good health. Some clones in this sample may be carry-over from other donors' samples. CDR3s include the opening cysteine and the closing phenylalanine or tryptophan. The D gene is left open where the match is weak. The size entry is marked missing in some rows and otherwise reads once, few, many or a size class.

D: -
J: TRBJ1-1
V: TRBV28
size: -
CDR3: CASSSSPLGAGEAFF
DNA: TGTGCCAGCAGTTCATCACCTCTGGGGGCCGGCGAAGCTTTCTTT

D: -
J: TRBJ2-3
V: TRBV25-1
size: -
CDR3: CASSEWITTDTQYF
DNA: TGTGCCAGCAGTGAATGGATTACCACAGATACGCAGTATTTT

D: -
J: TRBJ2-5
V: TRBV7-9
size: -
CDR3: CASSPRVRLQETQYF
DNA: TGTGCCAGCAGCCCCCGGGTTAGACTCCAAGAGACCCAGTACTTC

D: -
J: TRBJ1-1
V: TRBV6-5
size: -
CDR3: CASSVTGTSNTEAFF
DNA: TGTGCCAGCAGTGTCACCGGGACATCGAACACTGAAGCTTTCTTT

D: -
J: TRBJ2-7
V: TRBV7-6
size: once
CDR3: CASSSQAGYEQYF
DNA: TGTGCCAGCAGCTCACAAGCAGGGTACGAGCAGTACTTC

D: TRBD1
J: TRBJ2-4
V: TRBV5-1
size: -
CDR3: CASSYITGVQNIQYF
DNA: TGCGCCAGCAGCTATATAACAGGGGTCCAAAACATTCAGTACTTC

D: -
J: TRBJ1-5
V: TRBV6-4
size: -
CDR3: CASTRGGNQPQHF
DNA: TGTGCCAGCACCCGTGGGGGGAATCAGCCCCAGCATTTT

D: -
J: TRBJ1-1
V: TRBV5-8
size: -
CDR3: CASSLEGQRPNTEAFF
DNA: TGTGCCAGCAGCTTGGAGGGCCAGAGACCCAACACTGAAGCTTTCTTT

D: -
J: TRBJ1-5
V: TRBV6-1
size: -
CDR3: CANQPQHF
DNA: TGTGCTAATCAGCCCCAGCATTTT

D: TRBD1
J: TRBJ1-5
V: TRBV2
size: once
CDR3: CASSERGRGPQPQHF
DNA: TGTGCCAGCAGTGAACGAGGCAGGGGGCCTCAGCCCCAGCATTTT

D: -
J: TRBJ1-2
V: TRBV30
size: once
CDR3: CAWSVGFTSYGYTF
DNA: TGTGCCTGGAGTGTGGGATTTACGTCCTATGGCTACACCTTC

D: TRBD1
J: TRBJ1-5
V: TRBV19
size: -
CDR3: CASSIGTGHNQPQHF
DNA: TGTGCCAGTAGTATAGGGACAGGACACAATCAGCCCCAGCATTTT

D: TRBD1
J: TRBJ2-7
V: TRBV5-1
size: -
CDR3: CASSPLFRLGGPYEQYF
DNA: TGCGCCAGCAGCCCACTGTTTCGTCTAGGGGGCCCCTACGAGCAGTACTTC

D: -
J: TRBJ1-1
V: TRBV11-2
size: once
CDR3: CASSLPLTANTEAFF
DNA: TGTGCCAGCAGCTTGCCACTGACAGCGAACACTGAAGCTTTCTTT

D: -
J: TRBJ1-1
V: TRBV28
size: once
CDR3: CASSPPGGTEAFF
DNA: TGTGCCAGCTCCCCCCCGGGGGGCACTGAAGCTTTCTTT

D: -
J: TRBJ2-5
V: TRBV5-1
size: -
CDR3: CASSFMGTGETQYF
DNA: TGCGCCAGCAGCTTTATGGGGACCGGGGAGACCCAGTACTTC

D: -
J: TRBJ2-7
V: TRBV7-2
size: -
CDR3: CASSSGPSSYEQYF
DNA: TGTGCCAGCAGTTCGGGGCCTAGCTCCTACGAGCAGTACTTC

D: TRBD1
J: TRBJ1-1
V: TRBV28
size: -
CDR3: CASSPRTGGHTEAFF
DNA: TGTGCCAGCAGTCCGCGGACAGGGGGGCACACTGAAGCTTTCTTT

D: TRBD1
J: TRBJ1-5
V: TRBV9
size: -
CDR3: CASSPGQGYGQPQHF
DNA: TGTGCCAGCAGTCCGGGACAGGGGTATGGACAGCCCCAGCATTTT

D: -
J: TRBJ2-7
V: TRBV28
size: once
CDR3: CASSLWPEEQYF
DNA: TGTGCCAGCAGTTTATGGCCGGAGGAGCAGTACTTC

D: -
J: TRBJ2-1
V: TRBV9
size: -
CDR3: CASSVSGFYNEQFF
DNA: TGTGCCAGCAGCGTTAGCGGATTCTACAATGAGCAGTTCTTC

D: -
J: TRBJ2-5
V: TRBV11-2
size: -
CDR3: CASSLGVMKTQYF
DNA: TGTGCCAGCAGCTTAGGGGTGATGAAGACCCAGTACTTC

D: TRBD2
J: TRBJ2-3
V: TRBV5-6
size: -
CDR3: CASSLAGAADTQYF
DNA: TGTGCCAGCAGTTTAGCGGGAGCGGCAGATACGCAGTATTTT

D: -
J: TRBJ2-7
V: TRBV6-1
size: -
CDR3: CASSEVAETSYEQYF
DNA: TGTGCCAGCAGTGAAGTAGCGGAGACCTCCTACGAGCAGTACTTC

D: -
J: TRBJ2-2
V: TRBV23-1
size: -
CDR3: CASRRTPAGYTGELFF
DNA: TGCGCCAGCAGACGTACCCCAGCAGGGTACACCGGGGAGCTGTTTTTT

D: -
J: TRBJ2-1
V: TRBV15
size: -
CDR3: CATSRDWTYNEQFF
DNA: TGTGCCACCAGCAGAGATTGGACCTACAATGAGCAGTTCTTC

D: -
J: TRBJ2-7
V: TRBV2
size: -
CDR3: CASNKGQGGAYEQYF
DNA: TGTGCCAGCAACAAAGGGCAGGGAGGAGCCTACGAGCAGTACTTC

D: -
J: TRBJ1-4
V: TRBV7-9
size: -
CDR3: CASSRPGGVNEKLFF
DNA: TGTGCCAGCAGCCGTCCCGGGGGAGTGAATGAAAAACTGTTTTTT

D: -
J: TRBJ1-2
V: TRBV14
size: -
CDR3: CASSQDDYYGYTF
DNA: TGTGCCAGCAGCCAAGATGACTACTATGGCTACACCTTC

D: TRBD1
J: TRBJ2-2
V: TRBV18
size: -
CDR3: CASSPLTGSVGELFF
DNA: TGTGCCAGCTCACCACTGACAGGGAGTGTCGGGGAGCTGTTTTTT

D: -
J: TRBJ2-7
V: TRBV4-2
size: -
CDR3: CASSHSRGNEQYF
DNA: TGTGCCAGCAGCCATTCCAGGGGTAACGAGCAGTACTTC

D: -
J: TRBJ1-4
V: TRBV19
size: -
CDR3: CASSIARRATNEKLFF
DNA: TGTGCCAGTAGTATAGCACGGCGTGCAACTAATGAAAAACTGTTTTTT

D: -
J: TRBJ1-4
V: TRBV10-3
size: -
CDR3: CAIRGRDVEKLFF
DNA: TGTGCCATCAGAGGGAGGGACGTTGAAAAACTGTTTTTT

D: TRBD1
J: TRBJ1-2
V: TRBV28
size: -
CDR3: CASSLSDRVYGYTF
DNA: TGTGCCAGCAGTTTAAGTGACAGGGTGTATGGCTACACCTTC

D: TRBD2
J: TRBJ2-7
V: TRBV7-3
size: -
CDR3: CASSLRLAGVWEQYF
DNA: TGTGCCAGCAGCTTAAGACTAGCGGGAGTGTGGGAGCAGTACTTC

D: -
J: TRBJ1-3
V: TRBV7-2
size: -
CDR3: CASSLNSRDGGNTIYF
DNA: TGTGCCAGCAGCTTAAATTCCCGGGACGGAGGAAACACCATATATTTT